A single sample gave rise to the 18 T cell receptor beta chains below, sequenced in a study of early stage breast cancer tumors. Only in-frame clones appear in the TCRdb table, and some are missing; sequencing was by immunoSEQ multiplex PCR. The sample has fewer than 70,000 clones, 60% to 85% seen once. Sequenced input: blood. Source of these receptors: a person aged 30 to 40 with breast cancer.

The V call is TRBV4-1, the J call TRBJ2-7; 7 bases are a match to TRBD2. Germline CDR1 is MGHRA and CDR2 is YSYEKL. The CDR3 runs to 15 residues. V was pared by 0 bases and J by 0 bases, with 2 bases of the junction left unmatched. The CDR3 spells CASSQESGISYEQYF. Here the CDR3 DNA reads TGCGCCAGCAGCCAAGAAAGCGGGATCTCCTACGAGCAGTACTTC.

The CDR3 sequence: CASSQELTTFSYNSPLHF. The CDR3 DNA is TGCGCCAGCAGCCAAGAGTTAACCACGTTCTCCTATAATTCACCCCTCCACTTT. This chain uses TRBV4-3 with TRBJ1-6, with D hard to call. Looked up from germline, CDR1 is LGHNA and CDR2 is YSLEER. Trimming took off 0 bases at V and 0 bases at J, with 12 bases between the two ends. CDR3 length equals 18 residues.

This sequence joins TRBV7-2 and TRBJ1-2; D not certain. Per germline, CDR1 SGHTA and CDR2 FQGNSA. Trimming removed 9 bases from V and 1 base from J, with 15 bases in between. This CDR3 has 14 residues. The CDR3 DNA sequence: TGTGCCAGTACCCCCGGTCCCGATAACTATGGCTACACCTTC. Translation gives CASTPGPDNYGYTF.

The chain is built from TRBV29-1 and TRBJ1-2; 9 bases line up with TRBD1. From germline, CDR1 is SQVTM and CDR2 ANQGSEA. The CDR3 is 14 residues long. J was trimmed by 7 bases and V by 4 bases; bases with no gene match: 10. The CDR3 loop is CSVAMGRQGGGYTF. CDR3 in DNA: TGCAGCGTTGCAATGGGCAGACAGGGGGGTGGCTACACCTTC.

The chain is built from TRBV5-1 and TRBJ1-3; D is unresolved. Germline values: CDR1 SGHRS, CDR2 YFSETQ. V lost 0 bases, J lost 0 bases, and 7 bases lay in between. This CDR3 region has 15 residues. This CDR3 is CASSLVPFSGNTIYF. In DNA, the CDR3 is TGCGCCAGCAGCTTGGTGCCGTTCTCTGGAAACACCATATATTTT.

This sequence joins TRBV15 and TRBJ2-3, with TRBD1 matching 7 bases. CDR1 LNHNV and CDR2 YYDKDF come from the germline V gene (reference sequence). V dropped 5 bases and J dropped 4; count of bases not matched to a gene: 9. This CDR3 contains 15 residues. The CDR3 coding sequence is TGTGCCACCAGCGCCCGAACAGGGGCATCAGATACGCAGTATTTT. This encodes CATSARTGASDTQYF.

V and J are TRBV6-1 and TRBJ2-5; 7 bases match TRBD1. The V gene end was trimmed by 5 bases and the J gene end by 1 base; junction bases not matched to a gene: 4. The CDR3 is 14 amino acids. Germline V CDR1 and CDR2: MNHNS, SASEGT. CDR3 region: CASSNRDSQETQYF. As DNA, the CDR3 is TGTGCCAGCAGTAACAGGGACAGCCAAGAGACCCAGTACTTC.

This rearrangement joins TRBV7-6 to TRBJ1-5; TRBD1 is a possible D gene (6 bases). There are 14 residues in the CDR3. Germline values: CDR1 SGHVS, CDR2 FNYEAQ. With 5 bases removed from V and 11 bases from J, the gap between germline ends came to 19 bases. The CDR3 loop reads CASSLGTPPAAQHF. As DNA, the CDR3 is TGTGCCAGCAGCCTCGGGACACCCCCCGCGGCCCAGCATTTT. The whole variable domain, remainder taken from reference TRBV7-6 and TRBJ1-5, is GAGVSQSPRYKVTKRGQDVALRCDPISGHVSLYWYRQALGQGPEFLTYFNYEAQQDKSGLPNDRFSAERPEGSISTLTIQRTEQRDSAMYRCASSLGTPPAAQHFGDGTRLSIL.

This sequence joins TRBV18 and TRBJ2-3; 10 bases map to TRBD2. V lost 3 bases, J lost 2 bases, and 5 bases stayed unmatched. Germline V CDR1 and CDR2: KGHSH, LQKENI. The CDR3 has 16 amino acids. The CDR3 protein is CASSPGAGGVTDTQYF. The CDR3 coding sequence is TGTGCCAGCTCACCTGGAGCGGGAGGGGTCACAGATACGCAGTATTTT.

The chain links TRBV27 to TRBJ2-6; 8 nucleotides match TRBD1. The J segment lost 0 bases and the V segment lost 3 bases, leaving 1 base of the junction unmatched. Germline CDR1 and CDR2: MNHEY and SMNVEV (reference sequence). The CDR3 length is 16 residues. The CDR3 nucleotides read TGTGCCAGCAGTTTTACAGGGGGCTCTGGGGCCAACGTCCTGACTTTC. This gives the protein CASSFTGGSGANVLTF.

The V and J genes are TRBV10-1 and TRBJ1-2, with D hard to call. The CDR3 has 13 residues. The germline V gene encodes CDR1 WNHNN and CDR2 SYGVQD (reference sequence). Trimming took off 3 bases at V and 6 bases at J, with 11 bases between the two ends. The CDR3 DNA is TGCGCCAGCAGTGATAACGGTGGAAATGGCTACACCTTC. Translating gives CASSDNGGNGYTF.

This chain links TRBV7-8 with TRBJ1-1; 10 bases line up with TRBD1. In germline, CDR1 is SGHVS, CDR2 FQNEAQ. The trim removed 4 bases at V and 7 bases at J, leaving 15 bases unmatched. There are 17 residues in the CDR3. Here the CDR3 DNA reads TGTGCCAGCAGCTCCTGGCTGTGGGGACAGGGGAAGGGTGAAGCTTTCTTT. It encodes CASSSWLWGQGKGEAFF.

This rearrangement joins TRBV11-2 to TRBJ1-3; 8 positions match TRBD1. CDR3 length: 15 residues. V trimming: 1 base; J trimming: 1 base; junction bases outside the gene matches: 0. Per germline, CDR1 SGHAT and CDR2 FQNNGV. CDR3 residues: CASSLGTGSGNTIYF. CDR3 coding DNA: TGTGCCAGCAGCTTAGGGACAGGGTCTGGAAACACCATATATTTT.

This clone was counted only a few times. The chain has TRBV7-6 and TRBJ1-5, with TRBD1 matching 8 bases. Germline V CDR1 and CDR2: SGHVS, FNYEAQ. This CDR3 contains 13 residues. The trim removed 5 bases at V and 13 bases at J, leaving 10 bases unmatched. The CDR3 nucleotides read TGTGCCAGCAGCGTACAGGGGGGTGGGACACAGCATTTT. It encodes CASSVQGGGTQHF.

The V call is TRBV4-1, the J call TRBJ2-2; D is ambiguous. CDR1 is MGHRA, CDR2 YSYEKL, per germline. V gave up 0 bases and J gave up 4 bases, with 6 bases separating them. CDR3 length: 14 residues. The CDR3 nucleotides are TGCGCCAGCAGCCAAGAAGGCATCACCGGGGAGCTGTTTTTT. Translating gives CASSQEGITGELFF.

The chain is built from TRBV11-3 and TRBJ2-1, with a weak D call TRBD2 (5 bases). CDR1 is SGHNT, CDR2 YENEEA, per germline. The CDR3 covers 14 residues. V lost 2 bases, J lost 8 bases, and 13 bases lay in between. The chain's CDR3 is CASSLNGDYDEQFF. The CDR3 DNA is TGTGCCAGCAGCTTAAATGGAGACTATGATGAGCAGTTCTTC.

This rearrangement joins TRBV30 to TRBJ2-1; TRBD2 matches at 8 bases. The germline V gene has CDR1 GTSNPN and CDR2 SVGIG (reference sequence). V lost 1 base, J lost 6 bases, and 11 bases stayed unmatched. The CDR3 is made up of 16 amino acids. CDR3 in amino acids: CAWSGLAGLLGNEQFF. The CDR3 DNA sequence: TGTGCCTGGAGTGGCCTAGCGGGCCTTCTCGGCAATGAGCAGTTCTTC.

CDR3 sequence reads: CASSPPGLADSSYEQYF. The CDR3, as DNA: TGTGCCAGCTCACCACCGGGACTAGCGGATAGCTCCTACGAGCAGTACTTC. The chain links TRBV18 to TRBJ2-7; TRBD2 aligns across 11 bases. Trimming removed 0 bases from V and 0 bases from J; junction bases left unmatched: 4. The CDR3 totals 17 residues. Germline CDR1 and CDR2: KGHSH and LQKENI.